Below, 4 T cell receptor beta chains from the same sample are listed, as sequenced in a study of radiation and T cells in renal cell carcinoma (dated by TCRdb to 2020 to 2021). What this sample's time point label stands for: blood 2 weeks post-SBRT. Explained via the paper, the treatment or condition label denotes: 15 Gy SBRT to primary tumor, nephrectomy 4 weeks later. The library was prepared using the immunoSEQ multiplex PCR assay. Not all clones reach the TCRdb copy of this immuneACCESS table, which keeps in-frame sequences only. Checked studies attribute under half of the gap to unresolved V genes and leave the rest unexplained. This sample lists about 130,000 clones; roughly 91% were detected once. In total, the top ten clones hold almost 6% of the sample. The sample was blood, taken from a patient whose treatment included radiotherapy and nephrectomy. Receptors originate from a woman aged 70-85 years with renal cell carcinoma.

This chain links TRBV7-8 with TRBJ1-4; 7 bases match TRBD1. V dropped 2 bases and J dropped 4; count of bases not matched to a gene: 13. CDR3 length: 18 amino acids. In germline, CDR1 is SGHVS, CDR2 FQNEAQ. CDR3 protein: CASSLPATGLRFNEKLFF. The CDR3 region has the DNA TGTGCCAGCAGCTTACCTGCGACAGGGCTTAGGTTTAATGAAAAACTGTTTTTT.

The chain is built from TRBV28 and TRBJ1-3; D ambiguous. Germline lookup yields CDR1 MDHEN and CDR2 SYDVKM. This CDR3 is built from 15 residues. V was pared by 3 bases and J by 0 bases, with 9 bases between. The CDR3 bases are TGTGCCAGCAGTTTTGCCAGGTCCTCTGGAAACACCATATATTTT. Protein product: CASSFARSSGNTIYF. Variable domain in full (rest from reference TRBV28 and TRBJ1-3): DVKVTQSSRYLVKRTGEKVFLECVQDMDHENMFWYRQDPGLGLRLIYFSYDVKMKEKGDIPEGYSVSREKKERFSLILESASTNQTSMYLCASSFARSSGNTIYFGEGSWLTVV.

The J gene is TRBJ1-2, the V gene TRBV20-1; D unclear. This CDR3 comprises 9 residues. Trimming left V 6 bases short and J 6 bases short, with 5 bases between. CDR1 and CDR2 from the germline V gene are DFQATT and SNEGSKA (reference sequence). The CDR3 sequence is CSAVNGYTF. In DNA, the CDR3 is TGCAGTGCCGTTAATGGCTACACCTTC.

The rearrangement joins TRBV28 to TRBJ2-4; D tentatively fits TRBD1 or TRBD2 (6 bases each). CDR3 length equals 14 residues. Germline CDR1 MDHEN, CDR2 SYDVKM. Trimming removed 6 bases from V and 2 bases from J, with 11 bases in between. CDR3 region: CASRGGGTKNIQYF. CDR3 nucleotides: TGTGCCAGCAGGGGGGGCGGAACCAAAAACATTCAGTACTTC.